These 26 T cell receptor beta chains came from one sample sequenced in a study of OX40 agonist ivuxolimab in advanced cancers. Repertoires were generated with immunoSEQ multiplex PCR, while TCRdb's copy carries only in-frame clones and drops some. This sample carries 75,000 to 90,000 clones, roughly 89% of them seen once, and the ten largest clones take 8.4%. Material: CD4+ or CD8+ T cells sorted from blood, obtained in a trial of the OX40 agonist ivuxolimab. These receptor sequences come from an adult with an advanced solid tumor such as melanoma, head and neck, liver or kidney cancer.

The V and J genes are TRBV7-8 and TRBJ1-6; 7 nucleotides agree with TRBD1. Germline CDR1 is SGHVS and CDR2 is FQNEAQ. This CDR3 spans 16 amino acids. V trimming: 1 base; J trimming: 10 bases; junction bases outside the gene matches: 10. CDR3 coding DNA: TGTGCCAGCAGCTTAGGTGGCAGGGGGTTTATGTCACCCCTCCACTTT. Its protein product is CASSLGGRGFMSPLHF.

The rearrangement joins TRBV28 to TRBJ1-5; D is perhaps TRBD1 (5 bases). This CDR3 has 15 residues. CDR1 MDHEN and CDR2 SYDVKM come from the germline V gene. V shed 8 bases and J shed 0 bases, with 14 bases lying between them. Written as DNA, the CDR3 is TGTGCCAGCTCGGACACCCCTGATAGCAATCAGCCCCAGCATTTT. It is translated as CASSDTPDSNQPQHF.

V is TRBV27 and J is TRBJ2-7; 10 bases are shared with TRBD2. This CDR3 comprises 15 residues. Unmatched junction bases numbered 5, after V lost 3 bases and J lost 3 bases. Germline CDR1 and CDR2: MNHEY and SMNVEV (reference sequence). In DNA, the CDR3 is TGTGCCAGCAGTTTTTCTAGCGGGGGTATCTACGAGCAGTACTTC. Amino acids: CASSFSSGGIYEQYF.

This chain connects TRBV19 to TRBJ2-7; no clear D. Per germline, CDR1 LNHDA and CDR2 SQIVND (reference sequence). The length of the CDR3 is 13 residues. V was cut by 6 bases and J by 6 bases, with 15 bases left in between. In nucleotides, the CDR3 is TGTGCCAGTAGCCTCTTTGACGTCGCCGAGCAGTACTTC. Translated, it gives CASSLFDVAEQYF.

The rearrangement uses TRBV13 and TRBJ2-3; D possibly corresponds to TRBD2 (5 bases). This CDR3 is built from 15 residues. Germline V gene data show CDR1 as PRHDT and CDR2 as FYEKMQ (reference sequence). The germline V and J ends were trimmed by 4 bases and 2 bases, with 13 bases remaining between them. CDR3 in amino acids: CASSSGFETTDTQYF. In DNA, the CDR3 is TGTGCCAGCAGCTCGGGATTCGAAACCACAGATACGCAGTATTTT.

The chain is built from TRBV6-1 and TRBJ2-1, with a possible D match to TRBD2 (6 bases). V was clipped by 2 bases and J by 0 bases, with 8 bases between them. The CDR3 extends over 15 amino acids. Germline V CDR1 and CDR2: MNHNS, SASEGT. The CDR3 protein is CASSEFGSSYNEQFF. The CDR3, as DNA: TGTGCCAGCAGTGAATTCGGGAGCTCCTACAATGAGCAGTTCTTC.

This rearrangement joins TRBV6-5 to TRBJ1-2; 7 bases map to TRBD1. The ends lost 0 bases at V and 5 bases at J; junction bases unmatched: 6. The CDR3 covers 15 residues. CDR1 is MNHEY, CDR2 SVGAGI, per germline. In DNA, the CDR3 is TGTGCCAGCAGTTACTCGGAGGGGGCTGGGTATGGCTACACCTTC. This codes for CASSYSEGAGYGYTF.

This clone was seen a few times. The gene calls are TRBV5-4 and TRBJ2-7; no definite D call. V shed 2 bases and J shed 2 bases, with 5 bases lying between them. CDR1 is SGHNT, CDR2 YYREEE, per germline (reference sequence). The CDR3 consists of 12 residues. CDR3 DNA: TGTGCCAGCAGCTTCGAAGCCTACGAGCAGTACTTC. It translates to CASSFEAYEQYF.

This chain links TRBV4-3 with TRBJ1-1; D is undetermined. Germline loops: CDR1 LGHNA, CDR2 YSLEER. Trimming removed 0 bases at V and 1 base at J, with 12 bases between. There are 16 residues in the CDR3. The CDR3 here is CASSQDLPSSNTEAFF. CDR3 sequence (DNA): TGCGCCAGCAGCCAAGATCTTCCCAGCTCGAACACTGAAGCTTTCTTT.

The chain joins TRBV7-8 to TRBJ1-3, with D perhaps TRBD1 (5 bases). Trimming removed 1 base at V and 0 bases at J, with 10 bases between. This CDR3 spans 16 amino acids. Germline V CDR1 and CDR2: SGHVS, FQNEAQ. CDR3 in amino acids: CASSLGAGHSGNTIYF. The CDR3 DNA reads as TGTGCCAGCAGCTTAGGGGCAGGGCACTCTGGAAACACCATATATTTT.

V and J are TRBV19 and TRBJ1-3, with D unclear. The V gene lost 5 bases and the J gene lost 2 bases, with 4 bases spanning the gap. The CDR3 has 12 amino acids. Germline loops: CDR1 LNHDA, CDR2 SQIVND (reference sequence). CDR3 loop: CASSLPGNTIYF. CDR3 bases: TGTGCCAGTAGTTTACCTGGAAACACCATATATTTT.

The chain is built from TRBV9 and TRBJ2-5, with 7 bases identical to TRBD1. The V and J ends lost 4 bases and 2 bases, in that order; junction bases with no gene match: 8. CDR3 length: 15 residues. Germline V gene lookup returns CDR1 SGDLS and CDR2 YYNGEE. CDR3 region: CASSSLGRGQETQYF. DNA of the CDR3: TGTGCCAGCAGCTCTCTGGGCAGGGGGCAAGAGACCCAGTACTTC.

This clone was observed a handful of times. The chain carries TRBV29-1 and TRBJ1-1, with TRBD1 identical over 7 bases. Looked up from germline, CDR1 is SQVTM and CDR2 is ANQGSEA. V lost 4 bases, J lost 5 bases, and 4 bases stayed unmatched. The CDR3 sequence is 12 residues long. The CDR3 nucleotides read TGCAGCGTTGTTCCAGGGGGAACTGAAGCTTTCTTT. It encodes CSVVPGGTEAFF.

This clone appeared once. V and J are TRBV28 and TRBJ1-2; the match to TRBD1 covers 7 bases. V lost 5 bases, J lost 4 bases, and 7 bases stayed unmatched. Germline-derived CDR1 and CDR2 are MDHEN and SYDVKM. CDR3 size: 14 residues. The CDR3, as DNA: TGTGCCAGCAGTCCCCCAGGGGGTATCTATGGCTACACCTTC. Translated, it gives CASSPPGGIYGYTF.

This rearrangement joins TRBV28 to TRBJ2-1; no reliable D call. Germline V gene sequence: CDR1 MDHEN, CDR2 SYDVKM. The CDR3 runs 10 residues. Trimming took off 2 bases at V and 7 bases at J, with 0 bases between the two ends. The CDR3 spells CASSLNEQFF. CDR3 sequence (DNA): TGTGCCAGCAGTTTAAATGAGCAGTTCTTC.

V and J are TRBV6-1 and TRBJ2-1; possible D gene TRBD1, 5 bases. Trimming cost V 3 bases and J 7 bases, with 7 bases left between them. CDR3 length: 12 amino acids. The germline V gene has CDR1 MNHNS and CDR2 SASEGT. CDR3 region: CASSDSGNEQFF. In nucleotides, the CDR3 is TGTGCCAGCAGTGATTCAGGGAATGAGCAGTTCTTC.

This rearrangement joins TRBV6-5 to TRBJ2-1; D gene unclear. Germline-derived CDR1 and CDR2 are MNHEY and SVGAGI. V gave up 6 bases and J gave up 4 bases, with 13 bases separating them. This CDR3 spans 14 amino acids. CDR3 in DNA: TGTGCCAGCAGGCCCATTGCCCCTTACAATGAGCAGTTCTTC. Translation: CASRPIAPYNEQFF.

V usage is TRBV19 and J usage is TRBJ1-2; D unclear. Trimming stripped 7 bases from V and 0 bases from J, with 15 bases between. The CDR3 totals 15 residues. The germline CDR1 and CDR2 sequences are LNHDA and SQIVND (reference sequence). The CDR3 DNA sequence: TGTGCCAGTAATCCCGTCGGGGAAGCTAACTATGGCTACACCTTC. It codes for CASNPVGEANYGYTF.

The CDR3 spells CASSLRGLIYEQYF. The CDR3 nucleotides are TGTGCCAGCAGTTTGCGGGGATTGATCTACGAGCAGTACTTC. This chain joins TRBV28 and TRBJ2-7; D is perhaps TRBD2 (6 bases). Deletions cut 3 bases from V and 3 bases from J, with 12 bases between. CDR3 length equals 14 residues. Per germline, CDR1 MDHEN and CDR2 SYDVKM.

This chain uses TRBV5-6 with TRBJ2-2; 11 bases fit TRBD2. The junction had 11 bases not matched to a gene; V was cut back by 4 bases and J by 0 bases. This CDR3 has 19 residues. Germline CDR1 SGHDT, CDR2 YYEEEE. CDR3 residues: CASSPPPGLAEPNTGELFF. In nucleotides, the CDR3 is TGTGCCAGCAGCCCCCCTCCGGGACTAGCGGAGCCGAACACCGGGGAGCTGTTTTTT.

The J gene is TRBJ1-1, the V gene TRBV9; D is unclear. Germline V gives CDR1 SGDLS, CDR2 YYNGEE. The CDR3 has 13 amino acids. The V gene lost 4 bases and the J gene lost 1 base, with 8 bases spanning the gap. CDR3 sequence: CASSPYKNTEAFF. The DNA for the CDR3 is TGTGCCAGCAGCCCTTACAAGAACACTGAAGCTTTCTTT.

This clone was found once. The rearrangement uses TRBV14 and TRBJ2-3; 11 bases agree with TRBD2. Germline V gives CDR1 SGHDN, CDR2 FVKESK. The CDR3 spans 17 residues. Germline trimming cut 5 bases from V and 5 bases from J; bases unmatched to any gene: 12. This CDR3 is CASSKGRTSGSIDTQYF. The CDR3 DNA reads as TGTGCCAGCAGCAAAGGGCGAACTAGCGGGAGTATAGATACGCAGTATTTT.

The genes are TRBV28 and TRBJ2-7; the match to TRBD1 covers 9 bases. Trimming cost V 2 bases and J 1 base; bases outside gene matches: 6. The CDR3 consists of 16 residues. The V gene's germline CDR1 is MDHEN and CDR2 SYDVKM. The CDR3 sequence: CASSLRQGGGSYEQYF. In DNA, the CDR3 is TGTGCCAGCAGTTTACGACAGGGGGGCGGGTCCTACGAGCAGTACTTC.

The V call is TRBV6-5, the J call TRBJ1-1, with TRBD1 matching over 7 bases. CDR1 and CDR2 from the germline V gene are MNHEY and SVGAGI. The CDR3 extends over 14 amino acids. Trimming cost V 0 bases and J 8 bases; bases outside gene matches: 6. CDR3 sequence reads: CASSYSEGQREAFF. As DNA, the CDR3 is TGTGCCAGCAGTTACTCCGAGGGACAGAGAGAAGCTTTCTTT.

This chain uses TRBV7-3 with TRBJ2-2; 14 bases align to TRBD2. This CDR3 contains 19 residues. The V and J ends lost 5 bases and 0 bases, in that order; junction bases with no gene match: 8. Germline CDR1 and CDR2: SGHTA and FQGTGA. The CDR3 region has the DNA TGTGCCAGCAGCCCTCCTTGGACTAGCGGGAGGCCGAACACCGGGGAGCTGTTTTTT. It is translated as CASSPPWTSGRPNTGELFF.

The gene calls are TRBV5-1 and TRBJ2-1; D not certain. Germline V CDR1 and CDR2: SGHRS, YFSETQ. The V gene lost 7 bases and the J gene lost 0 bases, with 5 bases spanning the gap. The CDR3 runs to 12 residues. DNA of the CDR3: TGCGCCAGCCGGTCCTCCTACAATGAGCAGTTCTTC. It is translated as CASRSSYNEQFF.